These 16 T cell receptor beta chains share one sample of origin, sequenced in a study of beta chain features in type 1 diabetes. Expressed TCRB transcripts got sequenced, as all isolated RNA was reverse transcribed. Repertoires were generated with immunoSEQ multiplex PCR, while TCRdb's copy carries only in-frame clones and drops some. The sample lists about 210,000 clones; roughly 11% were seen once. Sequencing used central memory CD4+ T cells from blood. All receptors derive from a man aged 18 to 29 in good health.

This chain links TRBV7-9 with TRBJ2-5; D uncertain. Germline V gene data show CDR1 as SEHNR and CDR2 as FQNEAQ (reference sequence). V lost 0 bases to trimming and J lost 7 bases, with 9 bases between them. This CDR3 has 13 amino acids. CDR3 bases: TGTGCCAGCAGCTTAGCCCCAAAGGGGACCCAGTACTTC. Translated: CASSLAPKGTQYF.

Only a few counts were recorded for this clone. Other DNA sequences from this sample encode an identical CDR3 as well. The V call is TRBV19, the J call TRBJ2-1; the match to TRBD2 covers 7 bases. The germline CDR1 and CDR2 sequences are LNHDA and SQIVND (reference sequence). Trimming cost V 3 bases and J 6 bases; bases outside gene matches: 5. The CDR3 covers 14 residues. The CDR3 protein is CASSIERERNEQFF. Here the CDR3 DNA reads TGTGCCAGTAGTATCGAGCGGGAACGCAATGAGCAGTTCTTC.

The CDR3 DNA sequence: TGTGCCTGGAGGTCCCCCGGGGTTGACTATGGCTACACCTTC. Translating gives CAWRSPGVDYGYTF. This chain uses TRBV30 with TRBJ1-2; D uncertain. Germline CDR1 GTSNPN, CDR2 SVGIG (reference sequence). Trimming shortened V by 3 bases and J by 3 bases, and 14 bases separated the two germline ends. The CDR3 runs 14 residues. Supplemented by reference TRBV30 and TRBJ1-2, the full variable domain reads SQTIHQWPATLVQPVGSPLSLECTVEGTSNPNLYWYRQAAGRGLQLLFYSVGIGQISSEVPQNLSASRPQDRQFILSSKKLLLSDSGFYLCAWRSPGVDYGYTFGSGTRLTVV.

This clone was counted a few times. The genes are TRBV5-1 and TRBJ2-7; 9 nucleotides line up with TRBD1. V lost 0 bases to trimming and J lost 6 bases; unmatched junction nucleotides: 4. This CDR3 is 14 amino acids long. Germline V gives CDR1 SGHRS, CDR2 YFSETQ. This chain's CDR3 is CASSLGTGEPEQYF. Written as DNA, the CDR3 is TGCGCCAGCAGCTTGGGGACAGGGGAACCCGAGCAGTACTTC.

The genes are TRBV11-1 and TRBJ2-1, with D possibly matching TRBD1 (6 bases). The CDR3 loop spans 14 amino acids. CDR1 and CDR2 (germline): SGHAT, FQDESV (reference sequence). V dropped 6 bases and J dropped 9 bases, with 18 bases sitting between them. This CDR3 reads CASSPSNRVGEQFF. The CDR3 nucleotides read TGTGCCAGCAGTCCCAGCAACAGGGTGGGTGAGCAGTTCTTC.

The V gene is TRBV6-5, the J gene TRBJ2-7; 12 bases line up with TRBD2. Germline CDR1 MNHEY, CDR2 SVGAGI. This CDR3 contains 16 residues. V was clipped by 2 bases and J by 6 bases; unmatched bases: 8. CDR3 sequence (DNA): TGTGCCAGCAGTTACCTACTGACTAGCGGGAGACCCGAGCAGTACTTC. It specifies CASSYLLTSGRPEQYF.

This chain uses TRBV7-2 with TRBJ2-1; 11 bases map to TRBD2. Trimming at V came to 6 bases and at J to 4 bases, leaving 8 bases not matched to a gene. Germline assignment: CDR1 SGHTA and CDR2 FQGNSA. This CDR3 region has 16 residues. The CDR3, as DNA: TGTGCCAGCAGTTCCGCCGGGACTAGCGGATACAATGAGCAGTTCTTC. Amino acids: CASSSAGTSGYNEQFF.

The DNA of the CDR3 is TGTGCCACCTCACCGCGGACCGGGGAGCTGTTTTTT. Protein sequence: CATSPRTGELFF. The chain joins TRBV10-3 to TRBJ2-2; D gene uncertain. Germline V CDR1 and CDR2: ENHRY, SYGVKD. V gave up 10 bases and J gave up 5 bases, with 11 bases separating them. CDR3 length: 12 amino acids.

CDR3 DNA: TGTGCCAGCAGCCCGGGACAGGGCTTCCAAGAGACCCAGTACTTC. It specifies CASSPGQGFQETQYF. The chain links TRBV5-6 to TRBJ2-5; TRBD1 matches at 9 bases. V lost 4 bases and J lost 1; bases outside the gene matches: 5. The CDR3 is 15 amino acids. Per the germline V gene, CDR1 is SGHDT and CDR2 is YYEEEE. Drawing the rest from reference TRBV5-6 and TRBJ2-5, the complete variable domain is DAGVTQSPTHLIKTRGQQVTLRCSPKSGHDTVSWYQQALGQGPQFIFQYYEEEERQRGNFPDRFSGHQFPNYSSELNVNALLLGDSALYLCASSPGQGFQETQYFGPGTRLLVL.

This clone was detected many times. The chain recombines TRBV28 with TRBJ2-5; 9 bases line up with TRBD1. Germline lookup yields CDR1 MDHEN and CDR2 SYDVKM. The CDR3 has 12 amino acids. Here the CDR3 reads CFTGTGRETQYF. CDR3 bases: TGTTTCACCGGGACAGGGAGGGAGACCCAGTACTTC.

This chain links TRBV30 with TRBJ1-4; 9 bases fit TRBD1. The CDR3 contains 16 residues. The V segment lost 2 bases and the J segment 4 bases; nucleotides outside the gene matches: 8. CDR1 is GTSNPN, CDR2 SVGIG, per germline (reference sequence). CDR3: CAWSRGQGENNEKLFF. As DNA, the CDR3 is TGTGCCTGGAGTAGGGGACAGGGCGAGAATAATGAAAAACTGTTTTTT.

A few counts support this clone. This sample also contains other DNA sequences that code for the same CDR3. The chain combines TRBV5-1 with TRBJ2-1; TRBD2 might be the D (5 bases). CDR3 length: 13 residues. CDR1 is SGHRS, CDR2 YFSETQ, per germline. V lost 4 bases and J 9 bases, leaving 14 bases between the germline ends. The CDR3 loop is CASSGRENGEQFF. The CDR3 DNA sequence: TGCGCCAGCAGCGGTCGGGAAAATGGTGAGCAGTTCTTC.

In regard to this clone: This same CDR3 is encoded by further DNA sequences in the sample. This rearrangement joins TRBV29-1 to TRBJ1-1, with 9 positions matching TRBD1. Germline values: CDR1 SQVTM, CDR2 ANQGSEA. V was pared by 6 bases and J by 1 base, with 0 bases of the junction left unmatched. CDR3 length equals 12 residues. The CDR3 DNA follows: TGCAGCGTGGGACAGGGGAACACTGAAGCTTTCTTT. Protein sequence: CSVGQGNTEAFF.

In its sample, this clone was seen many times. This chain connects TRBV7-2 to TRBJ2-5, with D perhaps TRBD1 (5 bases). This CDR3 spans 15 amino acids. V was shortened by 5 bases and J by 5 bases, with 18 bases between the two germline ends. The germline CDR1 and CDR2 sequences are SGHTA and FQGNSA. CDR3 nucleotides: TGTGCCAGCAGCGCGAGCTGGGGCGCCGCGGAGACCCAGTACTTC. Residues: CASSASWGAAETQYF. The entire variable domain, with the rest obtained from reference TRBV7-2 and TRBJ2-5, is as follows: GAGVSQSPSNKVTEKGKDVELRCDPISGHTALYWYRQSLGQGLEFLIYFQGNSAPDKSGLPSDRFSAERTGGSVSTLTIQRTQQEDSAVYLCASSASWGAAETQYFGPGTRLLVL.

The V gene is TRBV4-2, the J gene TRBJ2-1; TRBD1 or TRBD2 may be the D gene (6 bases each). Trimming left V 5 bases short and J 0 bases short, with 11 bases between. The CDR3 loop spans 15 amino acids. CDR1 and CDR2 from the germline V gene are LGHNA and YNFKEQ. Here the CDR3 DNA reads TGTGCCAGCAGCTTAGGGGGGAGCTCCTACAATGAGCAGTTCTTC. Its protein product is CASSLGGSSYNEQFF.

The CDR3 DNA reads TGTGCCAGCAGCGTAGATCGGGTACAAGAGACCCAGTACTTC. Its protein product is CASSVDRVQETQYF. The chain employs TRBV9 and TRBJ2-5; D gene ambiguous. CDR1 is SGDLS, CDR2 YYNGEE, per germline. Between the trimmed V and J ends, which lost 0 bases and 2 bases, there was a span of 8 bases. CDR3 length: 14 residues.